The following is a TCR beta chain sequence with its context. Its target is unknown. The data were taken from a study of cytomegalovirus exposure and HLA in healthy donors. About the study: Unique TCR beta sequences numbering approximately 120 million came from about 180 million T cells in an earlier analysis.

Amplification used 60 Vbeta primers and 13 Jbeta primers. Sequenced by immunoSEQ multiplex PCR; TCRdb stores in-frame clones only, minus some. The sample holds roughly 140,000 clones, less than 9.5% seen once. Germline CDR1 reads SNHLY; CDR2 reads FYNNEI. This CDR3 contains 11 residues. The V and J ends lost 4 bases and 6 bases respectively, with 7 bases between them. Broader study findings: TCR beta V segments were, for the most part, productive about 87% or about 30% of the time in an earlier analysis. An assumption of roughly uniform sequencing depth across donors underlay the presence/absence analyses.

The receptor comes from a male donor in good health and CMV-seronegative. Sequences were obtained from PBMCs. The rearrangement links TRBV2 to TRBJ2-7; D is uncertain. Here the CDR3 reads CASSGYSEQYF. The DNA of the CDR3 is TGTGCCAGCAGTGGATATAGCGAGCAGTACTTC.